This T cell receptor beta chain was observed in a study of blood T cell repertoires in COVID-19. Background on the study: Sites in the United States, Italy and Spain provided acute and convalescent COVID-19 samples. T cells, B-cell-depleted T cells, or PBMCs supplied cDNA or gDNA.

As processed by the authors: Nucleated cell number was recorded as an estimate derived from reference gene primer amplification. The method was immunoSEQ multiplex PCR; TCRdb's version includes in-frame clones alone and lacks a portion of them. D and trimming were read from the DNA, whereas the V and J calls and clone size are those reported in that table. The data hold under 200,000 clones, with around 83% observed a single time. Looked up from germline, CDR1 is MNHEY and CDR2 is SVGAGI. There are 14 residues in the CDR3. V dropped 6 bases and J dropped 2 bases, with 11 bases sitting between them. The receptor's source is a man aged 65 to 85 who had recovered from COVID-19. The J gene is TRBJ1-5, the V gene TRBV6-5, with a tentative D call TRBD1 (6 bases). Source material: peripheral blood. The CDR3 here is CASRSDRGNQPQHF. The CDR3, as DNA: TGTGCCAGCAGATCGGACAGAGGCAATCAGCCCCAGCATTTT.